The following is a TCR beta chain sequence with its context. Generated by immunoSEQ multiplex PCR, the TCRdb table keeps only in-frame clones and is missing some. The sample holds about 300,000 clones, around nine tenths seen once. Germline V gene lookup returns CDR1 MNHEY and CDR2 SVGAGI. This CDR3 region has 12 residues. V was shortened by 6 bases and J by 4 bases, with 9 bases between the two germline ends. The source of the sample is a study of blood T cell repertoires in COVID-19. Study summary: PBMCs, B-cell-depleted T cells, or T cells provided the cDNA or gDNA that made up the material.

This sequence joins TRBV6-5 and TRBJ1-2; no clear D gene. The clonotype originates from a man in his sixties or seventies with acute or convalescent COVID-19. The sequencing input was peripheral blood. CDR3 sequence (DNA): TGTGCCAGCAGCCCCGACACCTATGGCTACACCTTC. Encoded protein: CASSPDTYGYTF.